This TCR beta chain is drawn from a study of blood T cell repertoires in COVID-19. Study-wide context: The samples span acute and convalescent COVID-19 from the United States, Italy and Spain.

Here immunoSEQ multiplex PCR was the method, and the copy in TCRdb shows in-frame clones only, minus some. Of about 180,000 clones detected, roughly 87% appear once; the ten largest clones hold about 7%. Per the germline V gene, CDR1 is MDHEN and CDR2 is SYDVKM. This CDR3 is built from 16 residues. The junction had 12 bases not matched to a gene; V was cut back by 4 bases and J by 8 bases. Recovery among Cohort 3 donors was established by two negative PCRs, clearance, or symptom resolution. Sequencing was carried out using PBMCs or T cells enriched from blood (not recorded which). The rearrangement links TRBV28 to TRBJ2-1, with 9 bases lining up with TRBD2. The receptor was isolated from a woman aged 45-60 years who had recovered from COVID-19. CDR3 sequence reads: CASSSPEAGGPDEQFF. CDR3 DNA sequence: TGTGCCAGCAGTTCCCCTGAAGCGGGGGGACCGGATGAGCAGTTCTTC.